Listed below are T cell receptor beta chains from one sample, sequenced in a study of blood T cells in healthy people across ages. A single record per CDR3 protein comes from TCRdb applying MiXCR to the 5' RACE reads. This sample has about 570,000 distinct CDR3 sequences; 27% occur once, and the top ten carry around 18%. Sequenced material: blood. These receptors were taken from a woman in her 70s in good health. The CDR3 runs from the conserved cysteine through the conserved F or W. A D gene is named only where the DNA matches it firmly. Size tells how often a clone was seen (once, few, many) or the class of an expanded clone, and some rows leave it out.

clone_size	v_call	j_call	d_call	cdr3_nt	cdr3_aa
.	TRBV5-1	TRBJ2-7	.	TGCGCCAGCAGCTTAGAACAGGGTGTCTACGAGCAGTACTTC	CASSLEQGVYEQYF
few	TRBV2	TRBJ1-6	.	TGTGCCAGCAGTGAACGGGGGTATGGTTCACCCCTCCACTTT	CASSERGYGSPLHF
few	TRBV20-1	TRBJ1-4	TRBD1	TGCAGTGCTAGTCCGGACAGGGGGTCAACTAATGAAAAACTGTTTTTT	CSASPDRGSTNEKLFF
many	TRBV10-3	TRBJ2-7	.	TGTGCCATCAGTGAGTACGGGGAGCAGTACTTC	CAISEYGEQYF
.	TRBV7-2	TRBJ2-5	TRBD1	TGTGCCAGCAGCTGGGGGAGTGGGACAGGTTCTCAAGAGACCCAGTACTTC	CASSWGSGTGSQETQYF
.	TRBV4-3	TRBJ1-2	.	TGCGCCAGCAGCCATGATTACAGTACCGCTAACTATGGCTACACCTTC	CASSHDYSTANYGYTF
.	TRBV18	TRBJ2-5	TRBD2	TGTGCCAGCTCACCATCTCTGTCTGAGGAGACTAGCGGTTTCGGGGAGACCCAGTACTTC	CASSPSLSEETSGFGETQYF
.	TRBV10-3	TRBJ1-4	.	TGTGCCATCAGTGACGGAACAACTAATGAAAAACTGTTTTTT	CAISDGTTNEKLFF
.	TRBV7-2	TRBJ2-2	.	TGTGCCAGCAGCCCGCCCTCCGGGGAGCTGTTTTTT	CASSPPSGELFF
few	TRBV20-1	TRBJ1-2	.	TGCAGTGCTAGAGACCACAGTCAATATGGCTACACCTTC	CSARDHSQYGYTF
.	TRBV3-1	TRBJ2-2	.	TGTGCCAGCAGCCAGCTGGGACAGAACACCGGGGAGCTGTTTTTT	CASSQLGQNTGELFF